This T cell receptor (beta chain) stems from a study of blood T cells in healthy people across ages (dated by TCRdb to the mid-2010s). About the study as a whole: Template switching captured roughly one uniquely barcoded TCR beta cDNA molecule per two T cells in model experiments. To avoid experimental bias, donors of different ages were distributed randomly across sequencing lanes. For two donors (one aged 18 to 30 and one aged 80 or older), the study analyzed two additional independent replicas of 1 million unique cDNA reads from the same blood draw. The donors were split into four age groups: young (average 16 years), middle-aged (around 37), aged (roughly 68) and long-lived (approximately 80). Age-related changes in TCR beta repertoire diversity were measured in the study by deep sequencing normalized with unique cDNA molecular identifiers.

Study-level results and caveats: Compared with the aged group, the long-lived group had more naive CD4+ T cells, fewer expanded clones and increased TCR diversity, suggesting age selection. Estimates of total diversity based on one million sequenced T cells were considered lower bounds and underestimates. Observed TCR beta diversity correlated strongly with the percentage of naive T cells measured by flow cytometry. As age increased, observed TCR beta diversity per million T cells dropped in a roughly linear way, and a significant reduction was already evident by age 40. Since profiling was done on bulk unsorted PBMCs, naive and antigen-experienced compartments could not be conclusively compared. Because donor CMV infection status was unknown, age-related changes in expanded clonotypes were potentially confounded.

This clonotype was found once. Its antigen is still unknown. One base away there is no much larger clone; base qualities are not given. Donors were 30 to 45 systemically healthy Caucasian individuals from Russia aged 6 to 90 years. Around 9.7 milliliters of peripheral blood were collected from each donor into EDTA-treated Vacutainer tubes. Ficoll-Paque density-gradient centrifugation was used to isolate PBMCs, with at least 7 million obtained per sample. Trizol reagent was used to extract total RNA from PBMCs, with at least 6 micrograms per sample. For every donor, an aliquot of PBMCs went through flow cytometry to measure the percentages of naive CD45RAhigh/CD27high T cells. V drops 8 bases and J drops 3 bases, leaving 23 bases in between. The CDR3 runs 16 residues from the cysteine to the phenylalanine. Only the CDR3 DNA is retained, 48 bases long and in frame from the first base. CDR1 is given as DFQATT and CDR2 as SNEGSKA, both from the germline V gene (reference sequence).

Library generation was performed with 5' RACE. The instrument was an Illumina HiSeq 2500. The second PCR ran for about 6 to 12 cycles and used a J-beta primer mix along with a sample-barcoded 5' primer. Each TCR beta cDNA molecule received a unique molecular identifier from a template-switch 5' adaptor carrying 12 random nucleotides. At least 2.5 million CDR3-containing paired-end reads were obtained from each sample. All of the RNA was converted into first-strand cDNA using the Mint cDNA synthesis kit, with a TRBC-specific oligonucleotide serving as the primer. Following uracil-DNA glycosylase treatment, all cDNA underwent a first 18-cycle PCR with the universal primers M1SS and BC2_uni_R. As for how the authors treated the data: For normalization, 1 million high-quality reads, each with a distinct molecular identifier, were randomly selected from each sample. Reads with shared molecular identifiers were discarded instead of being binned into consensus sequences. MiTCR, with a Q25 quality threshold and the strictest error-elimination algorithm, was used for CDR3 identification, clonotype clustering and error correction. A nonparametric unseen species model with Euler transformation was used to estimate a lower bound on total TCR beta diversity. The public reads were reanalyzed by TCRdb: fastp trimming at Q25, MiXCR alignment, in-frame beta chains only. CDR3 protein duplicates are merged, each entry listing the most common genes and DNA. The V and J calls, along with clone size, are taken from TCRdb and not from the paper's own processing. The sample table contains 1.5 million to 2 million distinct CDR3 sequences; only one count was recorded for approximately 50% of them. The biggest ten clones account for more than 2% of the sample.

The rearrangement joined TRBV20-1 to TRBJ2-1; the D element might be TRBD1 or TRBD2, as each aligns at 6 bases. The sample was blood. The origin of this receptor is a woman aged 40-49 years in good health. The encoded CDR3 is CSSSKGGGPGYNEQFF. The DNA reads TGCAGTTCCTCTAAGGGGGGTGGGCCCGGCTACAATGAGCAGTTCTTC.